These 14 T cell receptor beta chains were sequenced from one sample in a study of blood T cell repertoires in COVID-19. Repertoires were generated with immunoSEQ multiplex PCR, while TCRdb's copy carries only in-frame clones and drops some. The profile covers over 250,000 clones, with over 75% appearing a single time and around an eighth taken by the ten largest. Sequencing input: peripheral blood. The origin of the receptors is an older woman with acute or convalescent COVID-19.

The chain recombines TRBV12-3 or TRBV12-4 with TRBJ2-3, with 14 bases aligning to TRBD2. J was trimmed by 14 bases and V by 5 bases; bases with no gene match: 6. This CDR3 region has 13 residues. The CDR3 reads CASSGGLAGGPYF. In DNA form, the CDR3 reads TGTGCCAGCAGTGGAGGACTAGCGGGGGGACCGTATTTT.

The chain combines TRBV28 with TRBJ2-1; TRBD1 agrees at 7 bases. This CDR3 is 15 amino acids long. The germline V gene encodes CDR1 MDHEN and CDR2 SYDVKM. With 7 bases clipped from V and 0 bases from J, the junction kept 6 bases outside the gene matches. The CDR3 DNA reads as TGTGCCAGCAAACTACAGGGGAGCTCCTACAATGAGCAGTTCTTC. Its translation is CASKLQGSSYNEQFF.

The J gene is TRBJ2-7, the V gene TRBV10-3; 8 bases agree with TRBD1. The germline V gene has CDR1 ENHRY and CDR2 SYGVKD. V lost 7 bases, J lost 5 bases, and 7 bases stayed unmatched. The CDR3 consists of 13 residues. CDR3 nucleotides: TGTGCCATCACGGACAGGGCCCCCCACGAGCAGTACTTC. This gives the protein CAITDRAPHEQYF.

This clone was observed a handful of times. The chain uses TRBV10-1 and TRBJ1-2, with unresolved D. V was trimmed by 1 base and J by 1 base, leaving 4 bases between them. In germline, CDR1 is WNHNN, CDR2 SYGVQD (reference sequence). This CDR3 comprises 13 residues. The CDR3 sequence is CASSECINYGYTF. As DNA, the CDR3 is TGCGCCAGCAGTGAGTGTATTAACTATGGCTACACCTTC.

The chain recombines TRBV28 with TRBJ1-3; D unresolved. V dropped 5 bases and J dropped 0 bases, with 11 bases sitting between them. Germline CDR1 and CDR2: MDHEN and SYDVKM. This CDR3 spans 15 amino acids. The CDR3 DNA follows: TGTGCCAGCAGTATACCTGTGGCCTCTGGAAACACCATATATTTT. Translating it yields CASSIPVASGNTIYF.

The rearrangement links TRBV30 to TRBJ1-4; maybe TRBD1 (5 bases). Germline CDR1 and CDR2: GTSNPN and SVGIG (reference sequence). There are 15 residues in the CDR3. Trimming removed 3 bases at V and 2 bases at J, with 13 bases between. The CDR3 sequence: CAWSQGGMTNEKLFF. The CDR3 DNA is TGTGCCTGGAGCCAGGGTGGGATGACTAATGAAAAACTGTTTTTT.

This chain connects TRBV4-3 to TRBJ2-5, with 12 bases matching TRBD1. CDR1 and CDR2 from the germline V gene are LGHNA and YSLEER. CDR3 length equals 16 residues. The V and J ends lost 3 bases and 5 bases, in that order; junction bases with no gene match: 7. The CDR3 protein is CASSQTGQGARETQYF. As DNA, the CDR3 is TGCGCCAGCAGCCAGACGGGACAGGGGGCAAGGGAGACCCAGTACTTC.

The V call is TRBV3-1 (or the pseudogene TRBV3-2), the J call TRBJ1-2; D is ambiguous. CDR3 length: 11 amino acids. V lost 1 base and J 8 bases, leaving 5 bases between the germline ends. CDR1 and CDR2 (germline): LGHDT, YNNKEL (reference sequence). The CDR3 protein is CASSQALGYTF. The DNA for the CDR3 is TGTGCCAGCAGCCAAGCCCTGGGCTACACCTTC.

This clone was detected a few times. The gene calls are TRBV28 and TRBJ1-2, with D possibly matching TRBD1 (6 bases). CDR3 length: 14 amino acids. Germline CDR1 and CDR2: MDHEN and SYDVKM. V was pared by 8 bases and J by 4 bases, with 17 bases between. CDR3 bases: TGTGCCAGCTCTGGGGCCGGGACAACCTATGGCTACACCTTC. It specifies CASSGAGTTYGYTF.

The V and J genes are TRBV20-1 and TRBJ2-1; possibly TRBD2 for D (5 bases). The CDR3 totals 11 residues. CDR1 and CDR2 (germline): DFQATT, SNEGSKA (reference sequence). V lost 0 bases and J lost 9, with 6 bases in between. CDR3 bases: TGCAGTGCTAGAGATGGAGGTGAGCAGTTCTTC. Translating gives CSARDGGEQFF.

The CDR3 nucleotides read TGTGCCAGCAGTTTTGGGACTAGCGGGGTCCAAGAGACCCAGTACTTC. It encodes CASSFGTSGVQETQYF. The chain employs TRBV27 and TRBJ2-5, with TRBD2 identical over 13 bases. CDR1 MNHEY and CDR2 SMNVEV come from the germline V gene (reference sequence). Trimming removed 3 bases from V and 1 base from J; junction bases left unmatched: 2. The CDR3 totals 16 residues.

This chain links TRBV6-5 with TRBJ2-7; the match to TRBD2 covers 10 bases. This CDR3 has 14 amino acids. V dropped 7 bases and J dropped 2; count of bases not matched to a gene: 5. CDR1 is MNHEY and CDR2 is SVGAGI in the germline V gene. CDR3 amino acids: CASTRTSGAYEQYF. The CDR3 nucleotides read TGTGCCAGCACCCGGACTAGCGGAGCCTACGAGCAGTACTTC.

This sequence joins TRBV12-3 or TRBV12-4 and TRBJ1-1, with TRBD1 as a possible D gene (5 bases). Trimming took 5 bases from V and 5 from J, leaving 9 bases between them. The CDR3 has 12 amino acids. CDR3 sequence reads: CASSQGGTEAFF. CDR3 DNA sequence: TGTGCCAGCAGTCAGGGAGGGACTGAAGCTTTCTTT.

This clone was seen more than once but under ten times. The chain has TRBV19 and TRBJ1-2, with D possibly being TRBD1 (6 bases). Looked up from germline, CDR1 is LNHDA and CDR2 is SQIVND (reference sequence). The CDR3 consists of 14 residues. V was cut by 1 base and J by 7 bases, with 13 bases left in between. CDR3 loop: CASSIGQDPSGYTF. The DNA of the CDR3 is TGTGCCAGTAGTATAGGACAGGACCCCTCTGGCTACACCTTC.